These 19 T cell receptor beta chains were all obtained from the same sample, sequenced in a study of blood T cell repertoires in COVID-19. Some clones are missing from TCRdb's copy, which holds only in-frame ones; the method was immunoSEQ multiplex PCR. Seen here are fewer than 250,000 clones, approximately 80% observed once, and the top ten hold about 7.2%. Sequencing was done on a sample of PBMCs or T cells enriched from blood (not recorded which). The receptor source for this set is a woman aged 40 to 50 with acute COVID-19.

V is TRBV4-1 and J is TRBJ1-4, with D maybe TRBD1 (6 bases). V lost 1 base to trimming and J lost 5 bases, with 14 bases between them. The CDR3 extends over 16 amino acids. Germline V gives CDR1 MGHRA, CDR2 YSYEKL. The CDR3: CASSQGSGVSNEKLFF. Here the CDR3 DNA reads TGCGCCAGCAGCCAAGGGTCAGGGGTCAGCAATGAAAAACTGTTTTTT.

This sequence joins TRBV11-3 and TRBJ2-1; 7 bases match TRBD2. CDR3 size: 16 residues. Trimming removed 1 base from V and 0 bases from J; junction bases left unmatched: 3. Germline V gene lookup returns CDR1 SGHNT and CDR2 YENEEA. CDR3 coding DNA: TGTGCCAGCAGCTTAGGAGGACTAGGCTCCTACAATGAGCAGTTCTTC. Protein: CASSLGGLGSYNEQFF. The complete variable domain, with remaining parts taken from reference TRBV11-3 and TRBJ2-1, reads EAGVVQSPRYKIIEKKQPVAFWCNPISGHNTLYWYLQNLGQGPELLIRYENEEAVDDSQLPKDRFSAERLKGVDSTLKIQPAELGDSAVYLCASSLGGLGSYNEQFFGPGTRLTVL.

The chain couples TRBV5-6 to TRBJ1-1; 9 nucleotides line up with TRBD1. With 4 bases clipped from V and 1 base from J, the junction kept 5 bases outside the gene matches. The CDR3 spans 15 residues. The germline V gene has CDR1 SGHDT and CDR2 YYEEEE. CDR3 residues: CASSSLDRGNTEAFF. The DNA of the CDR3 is TGTGCCAGCAGCAGCCTGGACAGGGGGAACACTGAAGCTTTCTTT.

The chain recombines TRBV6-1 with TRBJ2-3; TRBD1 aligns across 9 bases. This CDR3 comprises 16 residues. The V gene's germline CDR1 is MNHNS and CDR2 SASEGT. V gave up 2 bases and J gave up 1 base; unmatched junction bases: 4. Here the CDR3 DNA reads TGTGCCAGCAGTGAACCCAGGACAGGGGGCACAGATACGCAGTATTTT. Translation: CASSEPRTGGTDTQYF.

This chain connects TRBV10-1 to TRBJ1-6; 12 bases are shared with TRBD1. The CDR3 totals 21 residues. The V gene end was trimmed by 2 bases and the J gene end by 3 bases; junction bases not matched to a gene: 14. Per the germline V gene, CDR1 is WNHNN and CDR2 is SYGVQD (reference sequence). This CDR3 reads CASSERSGTGGVFIYNSPLHF. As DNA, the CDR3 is TGCGCCAGCAGTGAGAGATCCGGGACAGGGGGCGTTTTCATCTATAATTCACCCCTCCACTTT.

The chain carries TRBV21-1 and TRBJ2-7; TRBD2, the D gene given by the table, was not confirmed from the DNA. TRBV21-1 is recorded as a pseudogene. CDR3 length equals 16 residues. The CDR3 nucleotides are TGTGCCAGCAGCAGGACTAGCGGGGGGCCGCCATACGAGCAGTACTTC. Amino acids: CASSRTSGGPPYEQYF.

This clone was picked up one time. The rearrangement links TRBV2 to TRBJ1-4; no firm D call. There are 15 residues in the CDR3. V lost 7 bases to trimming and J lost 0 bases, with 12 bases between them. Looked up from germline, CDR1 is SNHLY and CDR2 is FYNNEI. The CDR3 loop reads CASNPLGTTNEKLFF. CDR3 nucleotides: TGTGCCAGCAACCCTCTCGGGACAACTAATGAAAAACTGTTTTTT.

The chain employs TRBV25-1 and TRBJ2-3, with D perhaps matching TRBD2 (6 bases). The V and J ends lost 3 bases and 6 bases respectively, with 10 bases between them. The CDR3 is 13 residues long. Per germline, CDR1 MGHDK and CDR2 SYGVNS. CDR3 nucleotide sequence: TGTGCCAGCAGTGATACTAGCTTGGATACGCAGTATTTT. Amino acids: CASSDTSLDTQYF.

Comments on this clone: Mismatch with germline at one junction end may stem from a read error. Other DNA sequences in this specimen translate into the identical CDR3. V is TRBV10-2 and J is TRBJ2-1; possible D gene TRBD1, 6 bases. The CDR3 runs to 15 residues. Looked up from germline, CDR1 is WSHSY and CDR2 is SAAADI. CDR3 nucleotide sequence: TGCGCTAGCATGGGGAACACAGGGACCTACAATGAGCAGTTCTTC. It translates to CASMGNTGTYNEQFF.

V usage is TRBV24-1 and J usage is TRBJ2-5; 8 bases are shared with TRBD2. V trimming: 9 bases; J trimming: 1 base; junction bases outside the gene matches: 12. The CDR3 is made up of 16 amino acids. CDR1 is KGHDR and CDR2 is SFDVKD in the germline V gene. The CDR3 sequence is CATSTGGDSIQETQYF. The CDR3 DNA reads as TGTGCCACCTCCACCGGGGGGGACTCGATCCAAGAGACCCAGTACTTC.

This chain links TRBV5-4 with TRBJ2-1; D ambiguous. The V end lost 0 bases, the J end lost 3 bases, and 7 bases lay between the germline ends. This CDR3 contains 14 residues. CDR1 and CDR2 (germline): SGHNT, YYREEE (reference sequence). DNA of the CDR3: TGTGCCAGCAGCTTGGACAGCTTCTACAATGAGCAGTTCTTC. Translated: CASSLDSFYNEQFF.

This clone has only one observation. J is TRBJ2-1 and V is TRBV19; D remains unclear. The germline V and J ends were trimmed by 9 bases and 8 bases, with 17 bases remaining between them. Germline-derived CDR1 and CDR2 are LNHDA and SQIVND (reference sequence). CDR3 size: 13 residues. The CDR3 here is CARSLGSGYEQFF. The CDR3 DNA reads TGTGCCAGGTCCCTCGGGTCCGGATATGAGCAGTTCTTC.

CDR3 coding DNA: TGCGCCAGCAGCCATATAGGGGTTTCGATAGAAAAACTGTTTTTT. Its protein is CASSHIGVSIEKLFF. The chain links TRBV4-1 to TRBJ1-4; tentatively, D is TRBD1 (5 bases). Germline-derived CDR1 and CDR2 are MGHRA and YSYEKL. This CDR3 has 15 residues. V shed 3 bases and J shed 8 bases, with 16 bases lying between them.

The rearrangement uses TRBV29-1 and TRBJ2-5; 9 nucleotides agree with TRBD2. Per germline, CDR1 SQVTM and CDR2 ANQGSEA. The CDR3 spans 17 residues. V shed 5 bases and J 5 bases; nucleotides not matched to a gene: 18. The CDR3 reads CSVQRGRGGGAWETQYF. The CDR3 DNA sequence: TGCAGCGTTCAAAGGGGGAGGGGCGGGGGGGCGTGGGAGACCCAGTACTTC. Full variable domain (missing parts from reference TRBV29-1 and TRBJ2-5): SAVISQKPSRDICQRGTSLTIQCQVDSQVTMMFWYRQQPGQSLTLIATANQGSEATYESGFVIDKFPISRPNLTFSTLTVSNMSPEDSSIYLCSVQRGRGGGAWETQYFGPGTRLLVL.

The CDR3 here is CASSQDQGNYGYTF. CDR3 coding DNA: TGCGCCAGCAGCCAAGACCAGGGTAACTATGGCTACACCTTC. The chain is built from TRBV4-3 and TRBJ1-2, with D perhaps matching TRBD1 (5 bases). The V and J ends lost 0 bases and 1 base respectively, with 6 bases between them. Germline CDR1 LGHNA, CDR2 YSLEER. This CDR3 region has 14 residues.

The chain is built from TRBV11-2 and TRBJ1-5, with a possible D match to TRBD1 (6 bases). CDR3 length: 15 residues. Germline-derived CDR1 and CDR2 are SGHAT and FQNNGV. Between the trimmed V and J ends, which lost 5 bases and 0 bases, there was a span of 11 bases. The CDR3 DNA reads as TGTGCCAGCAGCCTAGGACAGAATAGCAATCAGCCCCAGCATTTT. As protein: CASSLGQNSNQPQHF.

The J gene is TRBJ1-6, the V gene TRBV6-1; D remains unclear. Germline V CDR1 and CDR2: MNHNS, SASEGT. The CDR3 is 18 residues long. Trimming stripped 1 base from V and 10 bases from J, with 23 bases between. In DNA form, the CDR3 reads TGTGCCAGCAGTGAAGAGTTAGGTAGTGTATGGAGGTTCTCACCCCTCCACTTT. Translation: CASSEELGSVWRFSPLHF.

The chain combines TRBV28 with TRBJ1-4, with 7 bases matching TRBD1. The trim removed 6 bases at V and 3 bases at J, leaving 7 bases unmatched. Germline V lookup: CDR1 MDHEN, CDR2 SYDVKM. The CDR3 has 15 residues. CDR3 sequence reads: CASSRRTGSNEKLFF. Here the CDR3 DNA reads TGTGCCAGCAGCCGTAGGACAGGATCTAATGAAAAACTGTTTTTT. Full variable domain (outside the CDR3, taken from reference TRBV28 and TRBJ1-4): DVKVTQSSRYLVKRTGEKVFLECVQDMDHENMFWYRQDPGLGLRLIYFSYDVKMKEKGDIPEGYSVSREKKERFSLILESASTNQTSMYLCASSRRTGSNEKLFFGSGTQLSVL.

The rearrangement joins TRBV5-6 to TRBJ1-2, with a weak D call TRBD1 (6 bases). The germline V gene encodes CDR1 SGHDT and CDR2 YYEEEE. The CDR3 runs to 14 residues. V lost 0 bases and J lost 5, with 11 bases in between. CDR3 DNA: TGTGCCAGCAGCTTGGGCACAGGGAATTATGGCTACACCTTC. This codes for CASSLGTGNYGYTF. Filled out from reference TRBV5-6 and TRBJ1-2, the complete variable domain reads DAGVTQSPTHLIKTRGQQVTLRCSPKSGHDTVSWYQQALGQGPQFIFQYYEEEERQRGNFPDRFSGHQFPNYSSELNVNALLLGDSALYLCASSLGTGNYGYTFGSGTRLTVV.